Below, 21 T cell receptor beta chains from the same sample are listed, as sequenced in a study of shared clonotypes between healthy human individuals. Cells designated naive CD8 were CD45RO-negative and were positively selected for CCR7, with terminally differentiated effector memory CD45RA+ cells excluded. Only in-frame clones appear in the TCRdb table, and some are missing; sequencing was by immunoSEQ multiplex PCR. This sample has roughly 2 million clones, with over 85% found just once. Sequencing was performed on naive CD8+ T cells sorted from blood. The receptors originated from a young man in good health.

The rearrangement links TRBV6-1 to TRBJ1-6; D is unclear. Trimming left V 1 base short and J 9 bases short, with 13 bases between. Looked up from germline, CDR1 is MNHNS and CDR2 is SASEGT. The CDR3 runs 15 residues. In DNA, the CDR3 is TGTGCCAGCAGTGAAGGCCCCGGGGTCGGTTCACCCCTCCACTTT. Translated, it gives CASSEGPGVGSPLHF.

V usage is TRBV5-1 and J usage is TRBJ2-7, with D unresolved. Trimming shortened V by 6 bases and J by 1 base, and 11 bases separated the two germline ends. This CDR3 has 13 residues. CDR1 is SGHRS, CDR2 YFSETQ, per germline. The CDR3: CASTSWQSYEQYF. The CDR3 DNA reads as TGCGCCAGCACAAGTTGGCAGTCCTACGAGCAGTACTTC.

This clone was found once. The rearrangement links TRBV4-1 to TRBJ1-1; D perhaps matches TRBD1 (6 bases). V was shortened by 1 base and J by 0 bases, with 9 bases between the two germline ends. Looked up from germline, CDR1 is MGHRA and CDR2 is YSYEKL. This CDR3 has 15 amino acids. The CDR3 here is CASSQVGHMNTEAFF. In DNA form, the CDR3 reads TGCGCCAGCAGCCAAGTGGGACACATGAACACTGAAGCTTTCTTT.

This rearrangement joins TRBV27 to TRBJ2-7; 9 positions match TRBD1. V gave up 7 bases and J gave up 1 base; unmatched junction bases: 5. CDR3 length equals 14 residues. Germline loops: CDR1 MNHEY, CDR2 SMNVEV (reference sequence). The DNA of the CDR3 is TGTGCCAGCATGCTACAGGGGGCTTCCTACGAGCAGTACTTC. This encodes CASMLQGASYEQYF.

V usage is TRBV7-8 and J usage is TRBJ2-7, with D perhaps TRBD1 (6 bases). Germline CDR1 is SGHVS and CDR2 is FQNEAQ. Trimming cost V 3 bases and J 1 base, with 16 bases left between them. This CDR3 has 16 residues. In nucleotides, the CDR3 is TGTGCCAGCAGCTTCATTTCAGGGGAGCTTTCCTACGAGCAGTACTTC. It encodes CASSFISGELSYEQYF.

V is TRBV13 and J is TRBJ1-6, with 10 bases fitting TRBD1. The germline gives CDR1 PRHDT, CDR2 FYEKMQ (reference sequence). CDR3 length: 14 amino acids. V was pared by 6 bases and J by 8 bases, with 4 bases of the junction left unmatched. The CDR3 region is CASRAGQGYSPLHF. In DNA form, the CDR3 reads TGTGCCAGCAGGGCGGGACAGGGGTATTCACCCCTCCACTTT.

The rearrangement uses TRBV2 and TRBJ2-3; no clear D. There are 16 residues in the CDR3. Trimming took 3 bases from V and 0 from J, leaving 13 bases between them. Germline assignment: CDR1 SNHLY and CDR2 FYNNEI. CDR3 residues: CASSDSARDSTDTQYF. CDR3 coding DNA: TGTGCCAGCAGTGACTCCGCCAGAGACAGCACAGATACGCAGTATTTT.

J is TRBJ2-4 and V is TRBV2; TRBD1 agrees at 8 bases. With V trimmed by 6 bases and J by 2 bases, 9 bases remained unmatched. Germline lookup yields CDR1 SNHLY and CDR2 FYNNEI. The CDR3 extends over 16 amino acids. The chain's CDR3 is CASRQQGEGTKNIQYF. CDR3 in DNA: TGTGCCAGCAGACAACAGGGGGAAGGGACCAAAAACATTCAGTACTTC.

The CDR3 reads CASSFGGRNTGELFF. The CDR3 coding sequence is TGTGCCAGCAGTTTCGGCGGGAGGAACACCGGGGAGCTGTTTTTT. The chain has TRBV27 and TRBJ2-2, with TRBD2 matching over 7 bases. In germline, CDR1 is MNHEY, CDR2 SMNVEV (reference sequence). V trimming: 3 bases; J trimming: 1 base; junction bases outside the gene matches: 2. The length of the CDR3 is 15 residues.

CDR3 DNA sequence: TGTGCCAGCGGGACAGGGGGAGGCTATGGCTACACCTTC. Translating it yields CASGTGGGYGYTF. The chain links TRBV10-3 to TRBJ1-2; 11 bases align to TRBD1. Germline CDR1 and CDR2: ENHRY and SYGVKD. V lost 10 bases to trimming and J lost 4 bases; unmatched junction nucleotides: 5. The CDR3 runs to 13 residues.

V usage is TRBV7-9 and J usage is TRBJ2-5, with D possibly called TRBD1 or TRBD2 (5 bases each). The CDR3 has 15 residues. Germline CDR1 is SEHNR and CDR2 is FQNEAQ (reference sequence). Trimming pared 5 bases from V and 5 bases from J, leaving 18 bases between. The CDR3 region is CASSPWDPKLETQYF. The CDR3 coding sequence is TGTGCCAGCAGCCCGTGGGACCCTAAGTTGGAGACCCAGTACTTC.

The genes are TRBV7-8 and TRBJ2-6, with D unclear. This CDR3 is built from 14 residues. Trimming removed 1 base at V and 8 bases at J, with 9 bases between. CDR1 SGHVS and CDR2 FQNEAQ come from the germline V gene. CDR3 nucleotide sequence: TGTGCCAGCAGCTTAGATCTGGGAACCAACGTCCTGACTTTC. Translation: CASSLDLGTNVLTF.

The V and J genes are TRBV10-3 and TRBJ1-1; possible D gene TRBD1, 6 bases. The CDR3 is 17 amino acids. Trimming shortened V by 4 bases and J by 1 base, and 19 bases separated the two germline ends. The V gene's germline CDR1 is ENHRY and CDR2 SYGVKD. The CDR3 nucleotides are TGTGCCATCAGTGGCACCAGATCGGACAGACCGAACACTGAAGCTTTCTTT. Protein: CAISGTRSDRPNTEAFF.

The gene calls are TRBV29-1 and TRBJ2-3; TRBD1 matches 8 bases. With V trimmed by 7 bases and J by 0 bases, 12 bases remained unmatched. CDR1 is SQVTM, CDR2 ANQGSEA, per germline. This CDR3 has 16 residues. The CDR3 nucleotides read TGCAGCGCCGTCTCCCAGGGGGCCCATAGCACAGATACGCAGTATTTT. Translation: CSAVSQGAHSTDTQYF.

Concerning this clone: The same CDR3 also results from other DNA sequences found in this sample. The CDR3 region is CASSYSGSNYGYTF. Written as DNA, the CDR3 is TGTGCCAGCAGTTACTCGGGCAGCAACTATGGCTACACCTTC. The chain employs TRBV6-5 and TRBJ1-2; D gene uncertain. CDR1 and CDR2 from the germline V gene are MNHEY and SVGAGI. Trimming took off 0 bases at V and 2 bases at J, with 7 bases between the two ends. The CDR3 has 14 residues.

J is TRBJ1-1 and V is TRBV19; D possibly corresponds to TRBD1 (6 bases). The CDR3 loop spans 15 amino acids. The germline CDR1 and CDR2 sequences are LNHDA and SQIVND (reference sequence). The V gene lost 6 bases and the J gene lost 2 bases, with 16 bases spanning the gap. CDR3: CASSHRGNINTEAFF. The CDR3 DNA sequence: TGTGCCAGTAGCCATAGGGGGAACATTAACACTGAAGCTTTCTTT.

With respect to this clone: The sample holds other DNA sequences that translate to the same CDR3. The rearrangement links TRBV6-5 to TRBJ1-4, with D unclear. CDR1 is MNHEY, CDR2 SVGAGI, per germline. Trimming stripped 5 bases from V and 4 bases from J, with 11 bases between. The CDR3 contains 14 residues. As DNA, the CDR3 is TGTGCCAGCAGTCCGGGAGGAGATAATGAAAAACTGTTTTTT. Translated, it gives CASSPGGDNEKLFF.

The V and J genes are TRBV5-1 and TRBJ1-1, with 7 bases that match TRBD1. The CDR3 is made up of 15 amino acids. CDR1 and CDR2 (germline): SGHRS, YFSETQ. The trim removed 4 bases at V and 3 bases at J, leaving 9 bases unmatched. The CDR3 nucleotides read TGCGCCAGCAGCCCTGAAATGACAGGGCACACTGAAGCTTTCTTT. This codes for CASSPEMTGHTEAFF.

The chain is built from TRBV29-1 and TRBJ2-1, with D perhaps given as TRBD1 or TRBD2 (5 bases each). V was trimmed by 3 bases and J by 3 bases, leaving 12 bases between them. CDR1 is SQVTM, CDR2 ANQGSEA, per germline. The CDR3 is 14 amino acids. The CDR3 region has the DNA TGCAGCGTTGATGGGACGCAAGACTACAATGAGCAGTTCTTC. It encodes CSVDGTQDYNEQFF.

This chain links TRBV5-6 with TRBJ2-7; D not resolved. V dropped 1 base and J dropped 2 bases, with 13 bases sitting between them. Germline CDR1 and CDR2: SGHDT and YYEEEE. The CDR3 sequence is 15 residues long. The CDR3 is CASSLYPLAPYEQYF. The CDR3 DNA reads TGTGCCAGCAGCTTGTACCCTCTTGCCCCCTACGAGCAGTACTTC. Full variable domain (remainder filled in from reference TRBV5-6 and TRBJ2-7): DAGVTQSPTHLIKTRGQQVTLRCSPKSGHDTVSWYQQALGQGPQFIFQYYEEEERQRGNFPDRFSGHQFPNYSSELNVNALLLGDSALYLCASSLYPLAPYEQYFGPGTRLTVT.

The rearrangement joins TRBV30 to TRBJ2-1, with 7 bases lining up with TRBD1. CDR3 size: 13 residues. CDR1 is GTSNPN, CDR2 SVGIG, per germline (reference sequence). The junction had 7 bases not matched to a gene; V was cut back by 3 bases and J by 8 bases. The CDR3 sequence: CAWSYRGVHEQFF. In DNA, the CDR3 is TGTGCCTGGAGCTACAGGGGAGTCCATGAGCAGTTCTTC.